The 18 T cell receptor beta chains reported below all come from one sample, sequenced in a study of T cells in women clearing cervical HPV infection. Method: immunoSEQ multiplex PCR; TCRdb's copy keeps in-frame clones and lacks some. This listing includes 15,000 to 20,000 clones. The sample comprised blood buffy coat. These receptors were taken from a woman aged 18-69 years with a cervical HPV16 infection that either progressed to CIN3+ or cleared (not recorded which).

By frequency, this clone registers medium-sized. The read terminates 3 residues ahead of where the CDR3 ends, so the germline J gene completes it. This sample also contains other DNA sequences that code for the same CDR3. This chain connects TRBV7-7 to TRBJ2-2; 8 nucleotides match TRBD2. CDR3 length: 15 residues. V was clipped by 2 bases and J by 4 bases; unmatched bases: 3. CDR1 and CDR2 from the germline V gene are SSHAT and FNYEAQ (reference sequence). CDR3: CASSLSGSLTGELFF. The covered CDR3 bases are TGTGCCAGCAGCTTAAGCGGGAGTCTCACCGGGGAG. The full variable domain, its missing parts supplied by reference TRBV7-7 and TRBJ2-2, is GAGVSQSPRYKVTKRGQDVTLRCDPISSHATLYWYQQALGQGPEFLTYFNYEAQPDKSGLPSDRFSAERPEGSISTLTIQRTEQRDSAMYRCASSLSGSLTGELFFGEGSRLTVL.

As for this clone: The read gets to within 3 residues of the CDR3 end, and the germline J gene fills in the rest. The chain joins TRBV7-4 to TRBJ1-2; D is perhaps TRBD1 (6 bases). The CDR3 runs 15 residues. Per germline, CDR1 SGHVT and CDR2 SQSDAQ. V lost 5 bases, J lost 0 bases, and 13 bases lay in between. CDR3: CASSLGDIPNYGYTF. The sequenced part of the CDR3 DNA is TGTGCCAGCAGCCTAGGGGACATTCCTAACTATGGC.

With respect to this clone: The read is 3 residues too short to cover the CDR3 end, so that end is filled in from the germline J gene. The chain combines TRBV7-2 with TRBJ2-7; D might be TRBD2 (5 bases). V was clipped by 1 base and J by 6 bases, with 10 bases between them. Germline V gene sequence: CDR1 SGHTA, CDR2 FQGNSA. The CDR3 extends over 13 amino acids. The CDR3 bases that were read are TGTGCCAGCAGCTTAGGAACGGGGTCCGAG. It specifies CASSLGTGSE. The whole CDR3 sequence reads CASSLGTGSEQYF. Looking up the rest from reference TRBV7-2 and TRBJ2-7 gives the full variable domain: GAGVSQSPSNKVTEKGKDVELRCDPISGHTALYWYRQSLGQGLEFLIYFQGNSAPDKSGLPSDRFSAERTGGSVSTLTIQRTQQEDSAVYLCASSLGTGSEQYFGPGTRLTVT.

On this clone itself: From the germline J gene comes the end of the CDR3, since the read stops 3 residues before it. The chain has TRBV7-2 and TRBJ1-2, with a possible D match to TRBD1 (5 bases). Germline V CDR1 and CDR2: SGHTA, FQGNSA. This CDR3 spans 13 amino acids. This chain's CDR3 is CASSLLRGYDYTF. Partial CDR3 DNA: TGTGCCAGCAGCTTACTAAGGGGTTACGAC.

As regards this clone: The read ends 3 residues early relative to the CDR3; the germline J gene fills the gap. The chain joins TRBV5-4 to TRBJ2-5, with TRBD2 identical over 13 bases. CDR3 length equals 16 residues. Germline V CDR1 and CDR2: SGHNT, YYREEE (reference sequence). V trimming: 2 bases; J trimming: 0 bases; junction bases outside the gene matches: 1. The CDR3 bases that were read are TGTGCCAGCAGCTTCGGACTAGCGGGGGACCAAGAGACC. Its protein is CASSFGLAGDQET. The whole CDR3 is CASSFGLAGDQETQYF.

CDR3 DNA, as far as it was read: TGTGCCAGCAGTTCTCAACAGGGGCAGTACACCGGGGAG. Encoded protein: CASSSQQGQYTGE. The whole CDR3 sequence is CASSSQQGQYTGELFF. The chain recombines TRBV28 with TRBJ2-2; TRBD1 aligns across 7 bases. The read is 3 residues too short to cover the CDR3 end, so that end is filled in from the germline J gene. Germline trimming cut 4 bases from V and 3 bases from J; bases unmatched to any gene: 8. Germline assignment: CDR1 MDHEN and CDR2 SYDVKM. This CDR3 has 16 amino acids. Full variable domain (missing parts from reference TRBV28 and TRBJ2-2): DVKVTQSSRYLVKRTGEKVFLECVQDMDHENMFWYRQDPGLGLRLIYFSYDVKMKEKGDIPEGYSVSREKKERFSLILESASTNQTSMYLCASSSQQGQYTGELFFGEGSRLTVL.

A note on this clone: An end of the junction differs from the germline gene, which may be a read error. The sequence runs out 3 residues before the end of the CDR3; the remainder is reconstructed from the germline J gene. This sequence joins TRBV4-2 and TRBJ1-1; D might be TRBD1 (6 bases). The CDR3 is 14 residues long. Germline-derived CDR1 and CDR2 are LGHNA and YNFKEQ. CDR3 DNA, as far as it was read: TGCGCCAGCAGCCAATTAGGGGGGAACACTGAA. Protein product: CASSQLGGNTE. The full CDR3 protein is CASSQLGGNTEAFF.

In the case of this clone: Sequencing ends 3 residues short of the CDR3 end; the germline J gene provides the rest. V is TRBV7-6 and J is TRBJ2-7; no firm D call. The V end was cut by 0 bases, the J end by 3 bases, with 12 bases between. This CDR3 contains 15 residues. The germline gives CDR1 SGHVS, CDR2 FNYEAQ. CDR3 amino acids: CASSLAPEHVYEQYF. The CDR3 bases that were read are TGTGCCAGCAGCTTAGCGCCCGAACACGTCTACGAG.

To note about this clone: The DNA ends 3 residues before the CDR3 does, and the rest of the CDR3 is filled in from the germline J gene. The chain recombines TRBV4-1 with TRBJ2-2, with D unclear. The CDR3 is 14 amino acids. Germline V gene lookup returns CDR1 MGHRA and CDR2 YSYEKL. The ends were cut back, 2 bases at V and 3 bases at J, with 7 bases in the middle. The chain's CDR3 is CASSQSLHTGELFF. Incomplete CDR3 DNA: TGCGCCAGCAGCCAATCTCTCCACACCGGGGAG.

In the case of this clone: The read terminates 3 residues before the CDR3 end, so the remaining end is supplied by the germline J gene. The chain carries TRBV7-2 and TRBJ2-7; 10 nucleotides match TRBD1. The germline V gene encodes CDR1 SGHTA and CDR2 FQGNSA. V dropped 7 bases and J dropped 4; count of bases not matched to a gene: 4. The CDR3 is 13 amino acids. The part of the CDR3 DNA that was read is TGTGCCAGCACCAAGGGACAGGGGTACGAG. It codes for CASTKGQGYE. The complete CDR3 reads CASTKGQGYEQYF. Complete variable domain (other parts from reference TRBV7-2 and TRBJ2-7): GAGVSQSPSNKVTEKGKDVELRCDPISGHTALYWYRQSLGQGLEFLIYFQGNSAPDKSGLPSDRFSAERTGGSVSTLTIQRTQQEDSAVYLCASTKGQGYEQYFGPGTRLTVT.

Concerning this clone itself: The read finishes 3 residues shy of the CDR3 end, and the germline J gene is used to complete it. The rearrangement joins TRBV28 to TRBJ1-1; 8 positions match TRBD1. Per germline, CDR1 MDHEN and CDR2 SYDVKM. The trim removed 5 bases at V and 1 base at J, leaving 3 bases unmatched. The length of the CDR3 is 14 residues. CDR3 sequence reads: CASSTGQGNTEAFF. Incomplete CDR3 DNA: TGTGCCAGCAGTACCGGACAGGGGAACACTGAA.

About this clone: The read ends 3 residues shy of where the CDR3 ends; the end is completed using the germline J gene. The rearrangement uses TRBV13 and TRBJ2-7; D is possibly TRBD1 (6 bases). In germline, CDR1 is PRHDT, CDR2 FYEKMQ (reference sequence). The CDR3 totals 13 residues. The ends were cut back, 9 bases at V and 2 bases at J, with 14 bases in the middle. The DNA read from the CDR3 is TGTGCCAGTGGACAGCTCACCCCCTACGAG. Translating it yields CASGQLTPYE. The full-length CDR3 reads as CASGQLTPYEQYF.

A remark on this clone: The sequence runs out 3 residues before the end of the CDR3; the remainder is reconstructed from the germline J gene. This chain joins TRBV7-9 and TRBJ2-4; D is uncertain. This CDR3 has 15 amino acids. Germline V CDR1 and CDR2: SEHNR, FQNEAQ (reference sequence). CDR3 region: CASSFSGALGYGQYF. The part of the CDR3 DNA that was read is TGTGCCAGCAGCTTCTCAGGAGCTCTTGGCTATGGT.

Notes on this clone: Coverage ceases 3 residues before the CDR3 finishes, and the germline J gene fills in the end. J is TRBJ1-2 and V is TRBV7-9, with a weak D call TRBD1 (5 bases). This CDR3 is 15 amino acids long. CDR1 and CDR2 from the germline V gene are SEHNR and FQNEAQ (reference sequence). The CDR3 DNA, read in part, is TGTGCCAGCAGCTTAGCGGCGGGGCTGGGGAATGAC. Translated, it gives CASSLAAGLGND. The CDR3, in full, reads CASSLAAGLGNDYTF.

For this clone: The read is 3 residues too short to cover the CDR3 end, so that end is filled in from the germline J gene. The chain employs TRBV6-4 and TRBJ1-6; no clear D. Trimming pared 2 bases from V and 0 bases from J, leaving 14 bases between. The germline V gene has CDR1 MRHNA and CDR2 SNTAGT. The CDR3 contains 18 residues. CDR3 sequence reads: CASSDDTGPDSYNSPLHF. CDR3 bases read: TGTGCCAGCAGTGACGACACTGGCCCAGACTCCTATAATTCACCC.

Note on this clone: The CDR3 end falls 3 residues outside the read, so it is completed with the germline J gene. The chain recombines TRBV10-3 with TRBJ2-7; 7 positions agree with TRBD1. Trimming removed 4 bases from V and 0 bases from J; junction bases left unmatched: 0. This CDR3 is built from 13 residues. Germline loops: CDR1 ENHRY, CDR2 SYGVKD. The part of the CDR3 DNA that was read is TGTGCCATCAGTGGGGACAGCTCCTACGAG. The encoded protein is CAISGDSSYE. From start to end, the CDR3 is CAISGDSSYEQYF.

Regarding this clone: The missing CDR3 end, 3 residues past where the read stops, is filled in from the germline J gene. This chain uses TRBV18 with TRBJ2-2; tentative D call: TRBD1 (6 bases). The CDR3 has 15 amino acids. Germline V lookup: CDR1 KGHSH, CDR2 LQKENI. Trimming cost V 6 bases and J 0 bases, with 11 bases left between them. CDR3 protein: CASSNRVANTGELFF. The part of the CDR3 DNA that was read is TGTGCCAGCTCGAACAGGGTAGCGAACACCGGGGAG.

For this clone: The DNA ends 3 residues before the CDR3 does, and the rest of the CDR3 is filled in from the germline J gene. V gene TRBV19 combines with J gene TRBJ1-1; a possible D gene is TRBD1 (5 bases). The CDR3 spans 16 residues. The V gene lost 5 bases and the J gene lost 5 bases, with 21 bases spanning the gap. The V gene's germline CDR1 is LNHDA and CDR2 SQIVND (reference sequence). CDR3 loop: CASSLFNGRRTTEAFF. The CDR3 bases that were read are TGTGCCAGTAGTCTCTTTAACGGGAGGAGGACAACTGAA. The entire variable domain, with the rest obtained from reference TRBV19 and TRBJ1-1, is as follows: DGGITQSPKYLFRKEGQNVTLSCEQNLNHDAMYWYRQDPGQGLRLIYYSQIVNDFQKGDIAEGYSVSREKKESFPLTVTSAQKNPTAFYLCASSLFNGRRTTEAFFGQGTRLTVV.